One and the same sample provided the 13 T cell receptor beta chains below, sequenced in a study of cytomegalovirus exposure and HLA in healthy donors. Primers for the PCR totalled 60 Vbeta and 13 Jbeta. Clones were sequenced by immunoSEQ multiplex PCR, and TCRdb holds only the in-frame ones, with some missing. The repertoire holds fewer than 110,000 clones, with 82% as singletons. The material sequenced was PBMCs. Receptor source: a man aged 25-45 years in good health and CMV-seropositive.

About this clone itself: The junction departs from germline at one end; a sequencing error may be responsible. This chain links TRBV7-9 with TRBJ1-4; the D gene is possibly TRBD1 (6 bases). Germline V lookup: CDR1 SEHNR, CDR2 FQNEAQ (reference sequence). The CDR3 consists of 14 residues. CDR3 residues: CSSSLVQGGEKLFF. The CDR3, as DNA: TGTTCCAGCAGCTTAGTACAGGGCGGTGAAAAACTGTTTTTT.

Here the CDR3 DNA reads TGTGCCAGCAGTGACTCGACCCGACAGCGCAATTCACCCCTCCACTTT. This translates into CASSDSTRQRNSPLHF. The chain is built from TRBV6-4 and TRBJ1-6, with D tentatively TRBD1 (5 bases). Germline-derived CDR1 and CDR2 are MRHNA and SNTAGT. This CDR3 contains 16 residues. Trimming shortened V by 0 bases and J by 7 bases, and 13 bases separated the two germline ends.

The chain couples TRBV4-1 to TRBJ2-3, with D possibly being TRBD1 (6 bases). The germline CDR1 and CDR2 sequences are MGHRA and YSYEKL. The V gene lost 2 bases and the J gene lost 7 bases, with 10 bases spanning the gap. CDR3 length: 13 amino acids. CDR3 residues: CASSQPGANTQYF. CDR3 nucleotides: TGCGCCAGCAGCCAACCAGGGGCGAATACGCAGTATTTT.

This chain joins TRBV2 and TRBJ2-3; 9 bases map to TRBD2. Germline CDR1 and CDR2: SNHLY and FYNNEI. J was trimmed by 2 bases and V by 7 bases; bases with no gene match: 7. This CDR3 contains 15 residues. The CDR3 protein is CASKRGLAHTDTQYF. The CDR3, as DNA: TGTGCCAGCAAGAGGGGACTAGCCCACACAGATACGCAGTATTTT.

The chain employs TRBV7-9 and TRBJ1-5; D uncertain. The CDR3 consists of 16 residues. Germline V gives CDR1 SEHNR, CDR2 FQNEAQ (reference sequence). V shed 5 bases and J shed 3 bases, with 17 bases lying between them. Written as DNA, the CDR3 is TGTGCCAGCAGCACCTGGACTGATGAAATCAATCAGCCCCAGCATTTT. Protein: CASSTWTDEINQPQHF.

The genes are TRBV12-5 and TRBJ2-7; possible D gene TRBD2, 5 bases. V lost 3 bases and J lost 2, with 14 bases in between. Germline V lookup: CDR1 LGHNT, CDR2 FRNRAP. This CDR3 has 15 residues. The CDR3 region has the DNA TGTGCTAGTGGTTTAACCAGAGGACTTCCCTACGAGCAGTACTTC. As protein: CASGLTRGLPYEQYF.

J is TRBJ2-7 and V is TRBV9; 9 positions agree with TRBD2. The CDR3 sequence is 14 residues long. Germline CDR1 SGDLS, CDR2 YYNGEE. Trimming took 3 bases from V and 6 from J; bases not matched to a gene: 7. The CDR3 nucleotides read TGTGCCAGCAGCGAGCTAGCGGGGACCGGCGAGCAGTACTTC. Its translation is CASSELAGTGEQYF. The full variable domain, its missing parts supplied by reference TRBV9 and TRBJ2-7, is DSGVTQTPKHLITATGQRVTLRCSPRSGDLSVYWYQQSLDQGLQFLIQYYNGEERAKGNILERFSAQQFPDLHSELNLSSLELGDSALYFCASSELAGTGEQYFGPGTRLTVT.

The chain couples TRBV5-1 to TRBJ2-7; D is unclear. Germline lookup yields CDR1 SGHRS and CDR2 YFSETQ. The V gene lost 2 bases and the J gene lost 3 bases, with 9 bases spanning the gap. The CDR3 has 13 residues. CDR3 in DNA: TGCGCCAGCAGCTTCAACAGAGTCTACGAGCAGTACTTC. Translated: CASSFNRVYEQYF.

This clone was detected only once. The chain employs TRBV11-2 and TRBJ2-7, with TRBD2 matching over 14 bases. The germline V gene has CDR1 SGHAT and CDR2 FQNNGV. V lost 5 bases, J lost 4 bases, and 4 bases stayed unmatched. The CDR3 loop spans 15 amino acids. The CDR3: CASSPGTSGGYEQYF. The CDR3 nucleotides read TGTGCCAGCAGCCCCGGGACTAGCGGGGGATACGAGCAGTACTTC. Using reference TRBV11-2 and TRBJ2-7 for the parts outside the CDR3, the full variable domain is EAGVAQSPRYKIIEKRQSVAFWCNPISGHATLYWYQQILGQGPKLLIQFQNNGVVDDSQLPKDRFSAERLKGVDSTLKIQPAKLEDSAVYLCASSPGTSGGYEQYFGPGTRLTVT.

The rearrangement uses TRBV7-7 and TRBJ2-1, with D possibly being TRBD2 (7 bases). The CDR3 is 15 amino acids. Deletions cut 0 bases from V and 7 bases from J, with 13 bases between. Germline V gene data show CDR1 as SSHAT and CDR2 as FNYEAQ (reference sequence). DNA for the CDR3: TGTGCCAGCAGCTTAGCGGGGGGGCCTGAGAATGAGCAGTTCTTC. Translated: CASSLAGGPENEQFF. The full variable domain, in which reference TRBV7-7 and TRBJ2-1 provide the parts outside the CDR3, is GAGVSQSPRYKVTKRGQDVTLRCDPISSHATLYWYQQALGQGPEFLTYFNYEAQPDKSGLPSDRFSAERPEGSISTLTIQRTEQRDSAMYRCASSLAGGPENEQFFGPGTRLTVL.

This chain joins TRBV10-3 and TRBJ2-3; possible D gene TRBD2, 6 bases. The germline gives CDR1 ENHRY, CDR2 SYGVKD. V was cut by 4 bases and J by 8 bases, with 13 bases left in between. The CDR3 covers 13 residues. The CDR3 DNA is TGTGCCATCAGTGTTGATGAGGGAGGTACGCAGTATTTT. Its translation: CAISVDEGGTQYF.

This chain links TRBV30 with TRBJ1-3; no clear D gene. Germline assignment: CDR1 GTSNPN and CDR2 SVGIG (reference sequence). CDR3 length equals 16 residues. V was clipped by 4 bases and J by 0 bases, with 16 bases between them. The chain's CDR3 is CAWTHPAESSGNTIYF. For the CDR3, the DNA is TGTGCCTGGACACATCCCGCCGAAAGCTCTGGAAACACCATATATTTT. Combining the CDR3 with reference TRBV30 and TRBJ1-3 gives the whole variable domain SQTIHQWPATLVQPVGSPLSLECTVEGTSNPNLYWYRQAAGRGLQLLFYSVGIGQISSEVPQNLSASRPQDRQFILSSKKLLLSDSGFYLCAWTHPAESSGNTIYFGEGSWLTVV.

The genes are TRBV2 and TRBJ2-7; D is unclear. V was shortened by 1 base and J by 1 base, with 8 bases between the two germline ends. This CDR3 is 14 amino acids long. Germline V gene sequence: CDR1 SNHLY, CDR2 FYNNEI. The CDR3 loop reads CASSEGQVSYEQYF. The CDR3, as DNA: TGTGCCAGCAGTGAAGGCCAGGTATCCTACGAGCAGTACTTC.